These 16 T cell receptor beta chains share one sample of origin, sequenced in a study of blood T cell repertoires in COVID-19. Sequencing was performed with immunoSEQ multiplex PCR; in TCRdb, only in-frame clones are kept and a portion is missing. The sample yields approximately 37,000 clones, approximately 90% seen once. Input material: peripheral blood. The receptors here all came from a man between 50 and 59 years old in a cohort sampled during active COVID-19.

This rearrangement joins TRBV10-3 to TRBJ2-2; 7 bases line up with TRBD1. The CDR3 covers 13 residues. The germline V gene has CDR1 ENHRY and CDR2 SYGVKD. J lost 4 bases, V lost 8 bases, and 4 bases had no gene match. This CDR3 is CAIGGQTTGELFF. The CDR3, as DNA: TGTGCCATCGGGGGACAGACCACCGGGGAGCTGTTTTTT.

The rearrangement links TRBV4-1 to TRBJ2-1; D gene unclear. V lost 0 bases and J lost 8, with 5 bases in between. CDR1 and CDR2 from the germline V gene are MGHRA and YSYEKL. This CDR3 has 12 residues. The CDR3 sequence: CASSQDTHEQFF. The CDR3 coding sequence is TGCGCCAGCAGCCAAGATACACATGAGCAGTTCTTC.

V and J are TRBV11-3 and TRBJ1-1; D may be TRBD1 (5 bases). The CDR3 runs to 15 residues. V lost 3 bases and J 0 bases, leaving 11 bases between the germline ends. Germline V gene data show CDR1 as SGHNT and CDR2 as YENEEA. The CDR3 reads CASSLGGSMNTEAFF. CDR3 DNA sequence: TGTGCCAGCAGCTTGGGGGGGAGTATGAACACTGAAGCTTTCTTT. Looking up the rest from reference TRBV11-3 and TRBJ1-1 gives the full variable domain: EAGVVQSPRYKIIEKKQPVAFWCNPISGHNTLYWYLQNLGQGPELLIRYENEEAVDDSQLPKDRFSAERLKGVDSTLKIQPAELGDSAVYLCASSLGGSMNTEAFFGQGTRLTVV.

The CDR3 loop reads CASSQDGRRGGRNIQYF. The CDR3 DNA follows: TGCGCCAGCAGCCAAGATGGGAGGCGGGGGGGCCGGAACATTCAGTACTTC. The V gene is TRBV4-3, the J gene TRBJ2-4; 9 bases agree with TRBD2. Germline V gives CDR1 LGHNA, CDR2 YSLEER. The CDR3 sequence is 17 residues long. Trimming cost V 0 bases and J 7 bases; bases outside gene matches: 10.

The chain carries TRBV6-5 and TRBJ2-7; the D gene is possibly TRBD2 (5 bases). The V and J ends lost 7 bases and 2 bases respectively, with 12 bases between them. Germline V gene data show CDR1 as MNHEY and CDR2 as SVGAGI. This CDR3 contains 13 residues. The CDR3 sequence is CASKRPETYEQYF. CDR3 DNA sequence: TGTGCCAGCAAGCGGCCGGAGACCTACGAGCAGTACTTC.

The chain joins TRBV27 to TRBJ1-2, with D perhaps matching TRBD1 (5 bases). V was clipped by 2 bases and J by 6 bases, with 16 bases between them. The CDR3 is made up of 15 amino acids. The germline V gene has CDR1 MNHEY and CDR2 SMNVEV (reference sequence). The CDR3 sequence: CASSLGRGAMNGYTF. CDR3 DNA: TGTGCCAGCAGTTTAGGAAGGGGCGCGATGAATGGCTACACCTTC.

About this clone itself: This sample includes further DNA sequences coding for the same CDR3. This chain uses TRBV28 with TRBJ2-2; TRBD2 matches 7 bases. This CDR3 is built from 16 residues. The germline V gene encodes CDR1 MDHEN and CDR2 SYDVKM. V was clipped by 3 bases and J by 3 bases; unmatched bases: 7. Here the CDR3 reads CASSFSGRGDTGELFF. CDR3 in DNA: TGTGCCAGCAGTTTCTCGGGTCGGGGGGACACCGGGGAGCTGTTTTTT. The whole variable domain, filled in from reference TRBV28 and TRBJ2-2, reads DVKVTQSSRYLVKRTGEKVFLECVQDMDHENMFWYRQDPGLGLRLIYFSYDVKMKEKGDIPEGYSVSREKKERFSLILESASTNQTSMYLCASSFSGRGDTGELFFGEGSRLTVL.

V and J are TRBV24-1 and TRBJ1-3; the match to TRBD1 covers 8 bases. The junction had 3 bases not matched to a gene; V was cut back by 2 bases and J by 4 bases. The CDR3 totals 15 residues. CDR1 and CDR2 from the germline V gene are KGHDR and SFDVKD. CDR3 sequence: CATSDSGQVGNTIYF. The CDR3 nucleotides read TGTGCCACCAGTGATTCGGGACAGGTCGGAAACACCATATATTTT.

In DNA form, the CDR3 reads TGCGCCAGCAGCTTGGGGGACAGGGAGGCCAAAAACATTCAGTACTTC. It is translated as CASSLGDREAKNIQYF. V gene TRBV5-1 combines with J gene TRBJ2-4, with 9 bases lining up with TRBD1. The length of the CDR3 is 16 residues. Germline V gene sequence: CDR1 SGHRS, CDR2 YFSETQ. The V gene end was trimmed by 0 bases and the J gene end by 1 base; junction bases not matched to a gene: 2.

The gene calls are TRBV11-2 and TRBJ1-2; tentative D call: TRBD1 (6 bases). Germline V gene data show CDR1 as SGHAT and CDR2 as FQNNGV. The CDR3 loop spans 17 amino acids. The V end was cut by 0 bases, the J end by 5 bases, with 19 bases between. The CDR3 is CASSLDPQYGGLYGYTF. DNA of the CDR3: TGTGCCAGCAGCTTAGATCCCCAGTACGGGGGGCTGTATGGCTACACCTTC.

This chain connects TRBV15 to TRBJ1-2; 8 bases agree with TRBD1. Trimming removed 4 bases from V and 2 bases from J; junction bases left unmatched: 6. Germline V CDR1 and CDR2: LNHNV, YYDKDF (reference sequence). The CDR3 sequence is 15 residues long. The CDR3 nucleotides are TGTGCCACCAGCACACCGGACAGGGAAAACTATGGCTACACCTTC. Encoded protein: CATSTPDRENYGYTF.

This clone occurred once. The CDR3: CASSVTGYEQYF. The CDR3 nucleotides read TGTGCCAGCAGTGTCACAGGGTACGAGCAGTACTTC. V and J are TRBV2 and TRBJ2-7, with D perhaps TRBD1 (6 bases). V shed 4 bases and J shed 4 bases, with 8 bases lying between them. The CDR3 totals 12 residues. Per germline, CDR1 SNHLY and CDR2 FYNNEI. Together with reference TRBV2 and TRBJ2-7, the CDR3 gives the full variable domain: EPEVTQTPSHQVTQMGQEVILRCVPISNHLYFYWYRQILGQKVEFLVSFYNNEISEKSEIFDDQFSVERPDGSNFTLKIRSTKLEDSAMYFCASSVTGYEQYFGPGTRLTVT.

This chain joins TRBV15 and TRBJ2-3; perhaps TRBD1 as D (6 bases). Germline loops: CDR1 LNHNV, CDR2 YYDKDF (reference sequence). This CDR3 spans 15 amino acids. V was clipped by 3 bases and J by 4 bases, with 14 bases between them. CDR3 sequence (DNA): TGTGCCACCAGCAGTGGGCAGGGGAACCCAGATACGCAGTATTTT. It is translated as CATSSGQGNPDTQYF. Together with reference TRBV15 and TRBJ2-3, the CDR3 gives the full variable domain: DAMVIQNPRYQVTQFGKPVTLSCSQTLNHNVMYWYQQKSSQAPKLLFHYYDKDFNNEADTPDNFQSRRPNTSFCFLDIRSPGLGDTAMYLCATSSGQGNPDTQYFGPGTRLTVL.

V is TRBV13 and J is TRBJ2-2, with 7 nucleotides matching TRBD2. The germline gives CDR1 PRHDT, CDR2 FYEKMQ (reference sequence). The CDR3 has 17 amino acids. The V gene end was trimmed by 0 bases and the J gene end by 2 bases; junction bases not matched to a gene: 6. The CDR3 here is CASSLGWLAVNTGELFF. CDR3 sequence (DNA): TGTGCCAGCAGCTTAGGGTGGCTAGCGGTCAACACCGGGGAGCTGTTTTTT.

The genes are TRBV28 and TRBJ2-7, with 15 bases fitting TRBD2. This CDR3 comprises 16 residues. Per germline, CDR1 MDHEN and CDR2 SYDVKM. The V and J ends lost 5 bases and 3 bases, in that order; junction bases with no gene match: 5. This CDR3 reads CASSLGTSGRFYEQYV. For the CDR3, the DNA is TGTGCCAGCAGTCTAGGGACTAGCGGGAGGTTCTACGAGCAGTACGTC.

This chain joins TRBV5-4 and TRBJ2-5; D gene ambiguous. This CDR3 region has 12 residues. Germline V gives CDR1 SGHNT, CDR2 YYREEE (reference sequence). The ends were cut back, 7 bases at V and 0 bases at J, with 7 bases in the middle. Here the CDR3 reads CASGVYQETQYF. The CDR3 nucleotides are TGTGCCAGCGGAGTATACCAAGAGACCCAGTACTTC.